A selection of T cell receptor beta chains follows, all from one sample in a study of radiotherapy plus CTLA-4 blockade in lung cancer. Libraries were prepared by immunoSEQ multiplex PCR; TCRdb keeps only in-frame clonotypes and omits some of them. Of about 88,000 clones in the sample, approximately 75% were seen once. The sample was peripheral blood, taken from a patient treated with radiotherapy plus ipilimumab. These receptors were taken from a human donor with non-small cell lung cancer that progressed on radiotherapy plus ipilimumab. CDR3s leave out the opening cysteine and the closing phenylalanine or tryptophan. Fields, in order: V gene, J gene, CDR3 protein.

>TRBV19|TRBJ2-7
ASSPTDRDYPYEQY
>TRBV6-1|TRBJ2-1
ASSLGLAGYNEQF
>TRBV5-8|TRBJ2-5
ASTQGYQETQY
>TRBV4-2|TRBJ2-7
ASSQERGVDEQY
>TRBV28|TRBJ1-5
ASSFWPGPQPQH
>TRBV5-1|TRBJ2-1
ASSLDQGLNEQF
>TRBV2|TRBJ1-1
AGSGTKQGAFGTEAF
>TRBV2|TRBJ1-1
ASRGYRESTEAF
>TRBV6-6|TRBJ1-2
ASSYSGDRNYGYT
>TRBV9|TRBJ2-1
ASSDSYNEQF
>TRBV6-1|TRBJ1-2
ATPGVYYGYT
>TRBV7-9|TRBJ2-1
ASSQEGKIERDNEQF
>TRBV9|TRBJ2-3
ASSVGREGLEDTQY
>TRBV19|TRBJ1-2
ASSIDDRNYGYT
>TRBV7-6|TRBJ1-6
ASSLFRDSPLH
>TRBV11-2|TRBJ2-3
ASSRLGGTATDTQY
>TRBV28|TRBJ1-2
ASSYSTGTGYT
>TRBV19|TRBJ2-5
ASSPGLANQETQY
>TRBV7-8|TRBJ1-3
ASSSSGNGNTIY
>TRBV4-3|TRBJ2-1
ASSQEGTRGFREQF
>TRBV5-4|TRBJ2-7
ASSAGTGGEEQY
>TRBV19|TRBJ1-5
ASTGRQLNQPQH
>TRBV28|TRBJ1-5
ASSFNRDNQPQH
>TRBV4-2|TRBJ2-3
ASSQGSGGGTDTQY
>TRBV29-1|TRBJ2-3
SVAPGVGTDTQY
>TRBV7-3|TRBJ2-5
ASSLTGTGQTQY
>TRBV19|TRBJ2-2
ASSIGQGSTGELF
>TRBV6-1|TRBJ2-1
ASTRVGYIDEQF
>TRBV19|TRBJ2-7
ASSPPNADRHEQY
>TRBV6-5|TRBJ2-7
ASSYDPRGGSYEQY
>TRBV28|TRBJ2-1
ASKGQYNEQF
>TRBV4-3|TRBJ2-1
ASSQEGVSYNEQF
>TRBV15|TRBJ2-5
ATSSAPGPWETQY
>TRBV13|TRBJ2-3
ASSSWTGRTDTQY
>TRBV2|TRBJ2-3
ASRVDDSTDTQY
>TRBV29-1|TRBJ1-4
SVGQGTNEKLF